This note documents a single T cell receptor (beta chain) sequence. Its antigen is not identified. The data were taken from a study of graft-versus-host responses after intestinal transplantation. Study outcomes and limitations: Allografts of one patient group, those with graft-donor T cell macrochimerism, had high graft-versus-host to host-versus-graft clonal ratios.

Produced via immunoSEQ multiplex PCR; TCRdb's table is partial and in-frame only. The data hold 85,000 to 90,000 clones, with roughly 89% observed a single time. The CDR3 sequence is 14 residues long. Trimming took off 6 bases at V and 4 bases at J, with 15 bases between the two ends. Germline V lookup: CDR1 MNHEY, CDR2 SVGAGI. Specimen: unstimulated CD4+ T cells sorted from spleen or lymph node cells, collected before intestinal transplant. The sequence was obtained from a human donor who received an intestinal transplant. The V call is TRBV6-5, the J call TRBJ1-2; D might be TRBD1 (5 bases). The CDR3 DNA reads TGTGCCAGCAGGGAGGGACTAAGGGGCTATGGCTACACCTTC. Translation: CASREGLRGYGYTF.